One and the same sample provided the 8 T cell receptor beta chains below, sequenced in a study of cytomegalovirus exposure and HLA in healthy donors. Primers for the PCR totalled 60 Vbeta and 13 Jbeta. Generated by immunoSEQ multiplex PCR, the TCRdb table keeps only in-frame clones and is missing some. Seen here are about 100,000 clones, roughly 69% observed once, and the top ten hold 3.8%. Sequenced input: PBMCs. These receptors came from a man aged 30 to 45 in good health and CMV-seropositive.

This chain uses TRBV27 with TRBJ2-7; TRBD1 might be the D (6 bases). CDR3 length: 14 residues. The germline V gene encodes CDR1 MNHEY and CDR2 SMNVEV (reference sequence). Trimming took 8 bases from V and 3 from J, leaving 17 bases between them. The CDR3 here is CASGQTGGGYEQYF. CDR3 nucleotides: TGTGCCAGCGGACAGACAGGCGGCGGCTACGAGCAGTACTTC.

This sequence joins TRBV30 and TRBJ2-7, with TRBD2 identical over 10 bases. Germline values: CDR1 GTSNPN, CDR2 SVGIG (reference sequence). The CDR3 loop spans 14 amino acids. V trimming: 0 bases; J trimming: 3 bases; junction bases outside the gene matches: 2. The CDR3 reads CAWSVSSGGYEQYF. The DNA for the CDR3 is TGTGCCTGGAGTGTGTCTAGCGGGGGCTACGAGCAGTACTTC.

The chain couples TRBV5-1 to TRBJ1-4, with 7 nucleotides matching TRBD1. CDR3 length: 16 residues. V shed 4 bases, J shed 3 bases, and the junction held 9 bases outside the gene matches. Germline V gene lookup returns CDR1 SGHRS and CDR2 YFSETQ. The CDR3 DNA reads TGCGCCAGCAGCGCAGGGGACAGCCCAGCTAATGAAAAACTGTTTTTT. This sequence encodes CASSAGDSPANEKLFF.

The chain has TRBV5-1 and TRBJ2-5; D gene uncertain. Germline V gene sequence: CDR1 SGHRS, CDR2 YFSETQ. V lost 6 bases, J lost 2 bases, and 11 bases lay in between. The length of the CDR3 is 13 residues. CDR3 nucleotide sequence: TGCGCCAGCACCCCTTACACACAAGAGACCCAGTACTTC. It specifies CASTPYTQETQYF.

The gene calls are TRBV25-1 and TRBJ2-3, with D unresolved. The V end lost 1 base, the J end lost 1 base, and 6 bases lay between the germline ends. The germline CDR1 and CDR2 sequences are MGHDK and SYGVNS. The CDR3 is 14 amino acids. The CDR3 loop reads CASSELRRTDTQYF. DNA for the CDR3: TGTGCCAGCAGTGAATTGAGGCGCACAGATACGCAGTATTTT.

This clone came up a few times. V is TRBV7-9 and J is TRBJ2-5, with TRBD2 as a possible D gene (5 bases). CDR3 length: 15 amino acids. V was clipped by 1 base and J by 7 bases, with 16 bases between them. The V gene's germline CDR1 is SEHNR and CDR2 FQNEAQ (reference sequence). This chain's CDR3 is CASSLGRVSRGTQYF. In DNA form, the CDR3 reads TGTGCCAGCAGCTTAGGGCGGGTTAGTCGGGGGACCCAGTACTTC.

Only one count was recorded for this clone. This chain connects TRBV5-4 to TRBJ2-5; D is unclear. The germline CDR1 and CDR2 sequences are SGHNT and YYREEE (reference sequence). This CDR3 spans 14 amino acids. Deletions cut 0 bases from V and 5 bases from J, with 11 bases between. The CDR3 loop reads CASSLVTLPETQYF. Written as DNA, the CDR3 is TGTGCCAGCAGCTTGGTAACCCTACCTGAGACCCAGTACTTC.

A few counts support this clone. The rearrangement links TRBV6-6 to TRBJ2-2, with 8 positions matching TRBD2. Unmatched junction bases numbered 10, after V lost 6 bases and J lost 7 bases. The CDR3 consists of 15 residues. Germline assignment: CDR1 MNHNY and CDR2 SVGAGI (reference sequence). The CDR3 DNA is TGTGCCAGCAGCCCCTCGGGGGGGCCGGGCGGGGAGCTGTTTTTT. Translating gives CASSPSGGPGGELFF.